This T cell receptor (beta chain) was recovered during a study of OX40 agonist ivuxolimab in advanced cancers. Concerning the study at large: Ivuxolimab was a fully human IgG2 agonistic monoclonal antibody targeting the costimulatory receptor OX40 (CD134). Intravenous ivuxolimab was administered to patients every 2 weeks at six dose levels: 0.01, 0.1, 0.3, 1.5, 3 and 10 mg/kg. Among the roughly 50 dose-escalation patients, approximately 20 had hepatocellular carcinoma, around 15 melanoma, 9 renal cell carcinoma and 9 head and neck cancer. In the dose-escalation cohort, 82.7% of patients were male, and the mean age was about 55 years, with a range of 23 to 79. Prior anti-PD-1, anti-PD-L1 or anti-CTLA-4 therapy was permitted, and 40% of dose-escalation patients had received checkpoint inhibitors. Three dose-escalation patients achieved partial responses, one with hepatocellular carcinoma and two with cutaneous melanoma. The point of sequencing TCRbeta in the periphery was to test whether ivuxolimab changed TCR sequence diversity and drove clonal T-cell expansion. The paper covers the monotherapy dose-escalation part of the phase I ivuxolimab trial, which included N of about 50 patients. General findings and caveats noted by the study authors: Low levels of normalized T-cell clonal expansion were also shown by some nonresponding patients. After ivuxolimab, more expanded clones were found on average in CD8+ T cells than in CD4+ T cells. At doses from 0.1 to 3.0 mg/kg, clonal expansion was seen in both CD4+ and CD8+ blood T cells between baseline and week 6. In partial responders in the 0.1-3.0 mg/kg groups, normalized peripheral clonal expansion was found to be among the lowest, especially among CD8+ T cells. The antigen specificity of the clonally expanded peripheral T cells was not determined.

Of note for this clone: Its specific antigen is unknown. Qualities for individual bases were not recorded, and no much larger clone is one base off.

The CDR3 runs 13 amino acids, cysteine and phenylalanine included. The read is trimmed to its CDR3 DNA, 39 bases read in frame from base 1. Between the V and J ends, shortened by 1 base and 7 bases respectively, the junction contains 11 bases. Sequences SGHDT (CDR1) and YYEEEE (CDR2) are obtained from the germline V gene. Genomic DNA was isolated from the sorted cells so that the TCRbeta CDR3 region could be sequenced. The immunoSEQ Assay was used for sequencing of TCRbeta CDR3 regions. This immuneACCESS table, as held by TCRdb, lists in-frame sequences with V and J called but not all clones. Of the missing ones, under half trace to an unresolved V gene in checked studies; the others have no known cause. This sample has tens of thousands of clones in its table, and about nine tenths of those were observed once. About 0.5% of the sample is held by the ten biggest clonotypes. The trial excluded patients who had a history of autoimmune disease or who were on systemic immunosuppression. Peripheral blood for TCR sequencing was collected from all dose cohorts at baseline, on cycle 4 day 1, and on cycle 7 day 1. Samples were obtained from an open-label, multicenter, first-in-human phase I dose-escalation trial of ivuxolimab. Adults with locally advanced or metastatic melanoma, renal cell, hepatocellular, or head and neck squamous cell carcinoma were enrolled in the trial. Before TCR sequencing, CD4+ T cells and CD8+ T cells from peripheral blood were sorted into separate populations.

The input for sequencing was CD4+ or CD8+ T cells sorted from blood, taken in a trial of the OX40 agonist ivuxolimab. The receptor's source is an adult with an advanced solid tumor such as melanoma, head and neck, liver or kidney cancer. The sequence is built from TRBV5-6 and TRBJ1-1; TRBD1 could be the D gene, as 6 bases match. CDR3 region: CASSLWGAFEAFF. The sequenced DNA: TGTGCCAGCAGCTTGTGGGGGGCGTTTGAAGCTTTCTTT.